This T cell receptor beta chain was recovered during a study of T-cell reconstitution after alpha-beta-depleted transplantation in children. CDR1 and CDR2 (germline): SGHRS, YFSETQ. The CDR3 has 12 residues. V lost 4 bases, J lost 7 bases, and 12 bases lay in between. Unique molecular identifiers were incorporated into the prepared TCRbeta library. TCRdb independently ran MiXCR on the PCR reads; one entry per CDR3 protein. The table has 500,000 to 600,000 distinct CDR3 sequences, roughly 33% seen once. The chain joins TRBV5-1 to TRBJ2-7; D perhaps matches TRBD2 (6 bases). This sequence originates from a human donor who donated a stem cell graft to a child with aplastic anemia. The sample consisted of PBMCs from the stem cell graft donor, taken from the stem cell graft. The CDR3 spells CASSQLSGEQYF. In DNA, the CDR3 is TGCGCCAGCAGCCAACTTAGCGGAGAGCAGTACTTC.